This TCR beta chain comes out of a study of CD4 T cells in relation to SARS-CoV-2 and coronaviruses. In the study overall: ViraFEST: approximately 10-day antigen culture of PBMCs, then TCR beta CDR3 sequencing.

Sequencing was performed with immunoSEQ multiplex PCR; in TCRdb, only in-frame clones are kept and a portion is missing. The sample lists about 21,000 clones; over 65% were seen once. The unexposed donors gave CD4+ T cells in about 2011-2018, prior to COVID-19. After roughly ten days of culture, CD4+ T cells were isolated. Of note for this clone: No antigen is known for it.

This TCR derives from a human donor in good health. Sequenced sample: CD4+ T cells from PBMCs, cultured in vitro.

CDR3 coding DNA: TGTGCCAGCAGCGTAGGGACAGGGGGCCTCAACACCGGGGAGCTGTTTTTT. It yields the protein CASSVGTGGLNTGELFF. This chain connects TRBV9 to TRBJ2-2; TRBD1 matches 11 bases. V gave up 0 bases and J gave up 2 bases; unmatched junction bases: 3. CDR1 and CDR2 from the germline V gene are SGDLS and YYNGEE. The CDR3 length is 17 residues.